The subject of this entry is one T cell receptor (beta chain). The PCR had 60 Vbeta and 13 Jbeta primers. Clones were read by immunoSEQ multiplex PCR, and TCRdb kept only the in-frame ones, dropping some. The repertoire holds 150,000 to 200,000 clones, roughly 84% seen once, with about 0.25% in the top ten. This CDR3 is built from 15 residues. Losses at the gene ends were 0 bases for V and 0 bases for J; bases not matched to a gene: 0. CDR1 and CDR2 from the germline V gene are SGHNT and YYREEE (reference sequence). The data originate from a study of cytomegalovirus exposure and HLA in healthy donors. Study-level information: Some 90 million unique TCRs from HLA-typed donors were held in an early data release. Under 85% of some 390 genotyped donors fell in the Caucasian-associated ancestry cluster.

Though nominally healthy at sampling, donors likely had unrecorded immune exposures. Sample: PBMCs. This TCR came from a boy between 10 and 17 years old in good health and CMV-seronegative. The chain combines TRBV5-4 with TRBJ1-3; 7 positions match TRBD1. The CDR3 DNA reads TGTGCCAGCAGCTTGGCAGGGGGCTCTGGAAACACCATATATTTT. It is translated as CASSLAGGSGNTIYF.